The 25 T cell receptor beta chains reported below all come from one sample, sequenced in a study of cytotoxic CD8 clonotypes in ibrutinib-treated CLL. This table comes from immunoSEQ multiplex PCR, and its TCRdb copy is limited to in-frame clones, with some not included. The repertoire has some 46,000 clones, roughly 76% of them found once; the top ten carry roughly 12%. Sequences were derived from PBMCs, sampled after 12 months of ibrutinib treatment. The origin of the receptors is a human donor with chronic lymphocytic leukemia.

The chain has TRBV18 and TRBJ2-5; 7 nucleotides line up with TRBD1. This CDR3 spans 13 amino acids. The germline gives CDR1 KGHSH, CDR2 LQKENI. V was pared by 6 bases and J by 2 bases, with 3 bases of the junction left unmatched. This CDR3 reads CASSGTEQETQYF. The CDR3 nucleotides read TGTGCCAGCTCCGGGACAGAACAAGAGACCCAGTACTTC.

V usage is TRBV5-1 and J usage is TRBJ2-5; a weak D match, TRBD2 (5 bases). Trimming took 4 bases from V and 5 from J, leaving 12 bases between them. Germline-derived CDR1 and CDR2 are SGHRS and YFSETQ. The CDR3 runs 13 residues. CDR3 in DNA: TGCGCCAGCAGCCTCCCCTCGGGGGAGACCCAGTACTTC. This gives the protein CASSLPSGETQYF.

This clone appeared a few times. The CDR3, as DNA: TGTGCCAGTAGTGGGGCGCCTTATTACGAGCAGTACTTC. Translated: CASSGAPYYEQYF. V gene TRBV19 combines with J gene TRBJ2-7; tentative D call: TRBD1 (5 bases). Germline V gives CDR1 LNHDA, CDR2 SQIVND (reference sequence). V dropped 5 bases and J dropped 4 bases, with 12 bases sitting between them. This CDR3 spans 13 amino acids.

The chain employs TRBV5-1 and TRBJ2-7, with D tentatively TRBD1 or TRBD2 (5 bases each). The CDR3 has 16 amino acids. The germline CDR1 and CDR2 sequences are SGHRS and YFSETQ. V lost 0 bases and J 3 bases, leaving 16 bases between the germline ends. CDR3 nucleotides: TGCGCCAGCAGCTTGGGGAGGCAGGGAGAAGGCTACGAGCAGTACTTC. This translates into CASSLGRQGEGYEQYF.

In nucleotides, the CDR3 is TGTGCCTGGAGCGTGCGTCAGTTGAGCACAGATACGCAGTATTTT. Translated, it gives CAWSVRQLSTDTQYF. The chain couples TRBV30 to TRBJ2-3; D gene uncertain. From germline, CDR1 is GTSNPN and CDR2 SVGIG (reference sequence). The CDR3 has 15 residues. V was clipped by 3 bases and J by 0 bases, with 13 bases between them.

Only a few counts were recorded for this clone. In nucleotides, the CDR3 is TGTGCCAGCAGTTCCTCGGGACTAGCTTCCTACAATGAGCAGTTCTTC. It specifies CASSSSGLASYNEQFF. The chain carries TRBV28 and TRBJ2-1, with 9 nucleotides matching TRBD2. The CDR3 length is 16 residues. The germline V gene has CDR1 MDHEN and CDR2 SYDVKM. V lost 4 bases to trimming and J lost 1 base; unmatched junction nucleotides: 5.

This rearrangement joins TRBV10-1 to TRBJ2-1; D remains unclear. The CDR3 contains 12 residues. Germline loops: CDR1 WNHNN, CDR2 SYGVQD (reference sequence). The ends were cut back, 6 bases at V and 4 bases at J, with 7 bases in the middle. The CDR3 region has the DNA TGCGCCAGCAGCGACCTATACAATGAGCAGTTCTTC. The encoded protein is CASSDLYNEQFF.

Details on this clone: Other DNA sequences in this sample translate to the same CDR3. V and J are TRBV6-5 and TRBJ2-2; D is uncertain. Germline V gives CDR1 MNHEY, CDR2 SVGAGI. The CDR3 runs to 13 residues. V shed 6 bases and J shed 3 bases, with 8 bases lying between them. The CDR3 nucleotides are TGTGCCAGCAGGGGAACAGACACCGGGGAGCTGTTTTTT. This encodes CASRGTDTGELFF.

This clone appeared a few times. This rearrangement joins TRBV5-1 to TRBJ1-2; D is unclear. V lost 2 bases and J lost 7, with 15 bases in between. The CDR3 is made up of 14 amino acids. CDR1 and CDR2 from the germline V gene are SGHRS and YFSETQ. CDR3 DNA: TGCGCCAGCAGCTTTGGCCAGGCCCCGGGTGGCTACACCTTC. The encoded protein is CASSFGQAPGGYTF.

This clone was observed a few times. This chain uses TRBV28 with TRBJ2-6; D not resolved. The CDR3 length is 16 residues. V lost 6 bases, J lost 0 bases, and 12 bases lay in between. In germline, CDR1 is MDHEN, CDR2 SYDVKM. The CDR3 DNA follows: TGTGCCAGCAGCCCCTACACGCTCTCTGGGGCCAACGTCCTGACTTTC. The encoded protein is CASSPYTLSGANVLTF. The full variable domain, with the rest looked up from reference TRBV28 and TRBJ2-6, is DVKVTQSSRYLVKRTGEKVFLECVQDMDHENMFWYRQDPGLGLRLIYFSYDVKMKEKGDIPEGYSVSREKKERFSLILESASTNQTSMYLCASSPYTLSGANVLTFGAGSRLTVL.

This clone was seen more than once but under ten times. V gene TRBV7-9 combines with J gene TRBJ2-3, with D possibly TRBD1 on 6 matching bases. V lost 0 bases and J lost 4, with 17 bases in between. The CDR3 contains 17 residues. Per the germline V gene, CDR1 is SEHNR and CDR2 is FQNEAQ (reference sequence). The CDR3 is CASSLAWLAGGPDTQYF. The CDR3 bases are TGTGCCAGCAGCTTAGCTTGGCTAGCTGGGGGCCCAGATACGCAGTATTTT.

The V and J genes are TRBV19 and TRBJ2-7; either TRBD1 or TRBD2 may supply D (5 bases each). Germline values: CDR1 LNHDA, CDR2 SQIVND (reference sequence). The CDR3 loop spans 14 amino acids. Between the trimmed V and J ends, which lost 5 bases and 0 bases, there was a span of 11 bases. CDR3 in DNA: TGTGCCAGTAGTCGGGACCCGAGCTCCTACGAGCAGTACTTC. Encoded protein: CASSRDPSSYEQYF.

The V and J genes are TRBV6-6 and TRBJ2-1, with D perhaps matching TRBD1 or TRBD2 (5 bases each). The V end was cut by 6 bases, the J end by 0 bases, with 12 bases between. The CDR3 contains 15 residues. CDR1 is MNHNY, CDR2 SVGAGI, per germline (reference sequence). The DNA for the CDR3 is TGTGCCAGCAGAAGCTCGGGGCCCTCCTACAATGAGCAGTTCTTC. It codes for CASRSSGPSYNEQFF.

The V and J genes are TRBV6-5 and TRBJ2-7; possible D gene TRBD1, 6 bases. Germline V CDR1 and CDR2: MNHEY, SVGAGI. The CDR3 covers 14 residues. V was trimmed by 0 bases and J by 5 bases, leaving 11 bases between them. CDR3 loop: CASSYSIQGDEQYF. The CDR3, as DNA: TGTGCCAGCAGTTACTCGATACAGGGTGACGAGCAGTACTTC.

This chain connects TRBV9 to TRBJ2-3; D unclear. V was pared by 2 bases and J by 5 bases, with 9 bases between. Per germline, CDR1 SGDLS and CDR2 YYNGEE. The CDR3 totals 13 residues. CDR3 residues: CASSVDSRDTQYF. The CDR3, as DNA: TGTGCCAGCAGCGTGGATTCGAGAGATACGCAGTATTTT. Filled out from reference TRBV9 and TRBJ2-3, the complete variable domain reads DSGVTQTPKHLITATGQRVTLRCSPRSGDLSVYWYQQSLDQGLQFLIQYYNGEERAKGNILERFSAQQFPDLHSELNLSSLELGDSALYFCASSVDSRDTQYFGPGTRLTVL.

This chain connects TRBV27 to TRBJ2-7; TRBD1 is a possible D gene (5 bases). The CDR3 totals 14 residues. V was pared by 5 bases and J by 2 bases, with 13 bases between. Germline assignment: CDR1 MNHEY and CDR2 SMNVEV (reference sequence). The DNA for the CDR3 is TGTGCCAGCAGTGACGGACAAGGGCCCTACGAGCAGTACTTC. It yields the protein CASSDGQGPYEQYF.

The CDR3 loop reads CASGIGTVYEQYF. The CDR3 DNA is TGCGCCAGCGGGATCGGGACAGTTTACGAGCAGTACTTC. The chain joins TRBV5-1 to TRBJ2-7, with 7 bases fitting TRBD1. J gave up 4 bases and V 7 bases, and 8 bases lay outside the gene matches. The CDR3 extends over 13 amino acids. Germline CDR1 and CDR2: SGHRS and YFSETQ.

The V and J genes are TRBV27 and TRBJ1-1; D is ambiguous. In germline, CDR1 is MNHEY, CDR2 SMNVEV (reference sequence). The V and J ends lost 2 bases and 0 bases respectively, with 10 bases between them. CDR3 length: 15 residues. The CDR3 sequence: CASSLSSIVNTEAFF. CDR3 nucleotides: TGTGCCAGCAGTTTAAGTTCGATAGTGAACACTGAAGCTTTCTTT.

This clone was counted once. The chain recombines TRBV11-2 with TRBJ2-7, with D possibly matching TRBD1 (6 bases). CDR1 is SGHAT, CDR2 FQNNGV, per germline. The CDR3 sequence is 14 residues long. Trimming removed 2 bases from V and 4 bases from J, with 12 bases in between. The CDR3 nucleotides read TGTGCCAGCAGCTTAATAGGCAGGGGTTACGAGCAGTACTTC. Translated: CASSLIGRGYEQYF. Based on the CDR3 plus reference TRBV11-2 and TRBJ2-7, the full variable domain is EAGVAQSPRYKIIEKRQSVAFWCNPISGHATLYWYQQILGQGPKLLIQFQNNGVVDDSQLPKDRFSAERLKGVDSTLKIQPAKLEDSAVYLCASSLIGRGYEQYFGPGTRLTVT.

V gene TRBV13 combines with J gene TRBJ2-7; a weak D match, TRBD1 (6 bases). V was trimmed by 0 bases and J by 4 bases, leaving 10 bases between them. CDR1 and CDR2 (germline): PRHDT, FYEKMQ (reference sequence). This CDR3 spans 14 amino acids. CDR3 sequence (DNA): TGTGCCAGCAGCTTAGGACAGGGTCTGTACGAGCAGTACTTC. Protein sequence: CASSLGQGLYEQYF.

The chain is built from TRBV27 and TRBJ1-4; TRBD1 agrees at 7 bases. After removal of 3 bases from V and 3 bases from J, the junction contained 4 bases not matched to a gene. Germline loops: CDR1 MNHEY, CDR2 SMNVEV (reference sequence). The CDR3 length is 15 residues. CDR3 amino acids: CASSFNRGANEKLFF. In DNA, the CDR3 is TGTGCCAGCAGTTTCAACAGGGGAGCTAATGAAAAACTGTTTTTT.

V is TRBV7-3 and J is TRBJ2-2; D is possibly TRBD2 (6 bases). CDR1 is SGHTA, CDR2 FQGTGA, per germline. V was shortened by 5 bases and J by 4 bases, with 8 bases between the two germline ends. This CDR3 contains 13 residues. The CDR3 DNA is TGTGCCAGCAGCCCGGGACTCACCGGGGAGCTGTTTTTT. Protein product: CASSPGLTGELFF.

This chain joins TRBV6-5 and TRBJ2-5, with TRBD1 as a possible D gene (6 bases). Germline values: CDR1 MNHEY, CDR2 SVGAGI. The CDR3 is 14 residues long. V lost 7 bases to trimming and J lost 5 bases, with 17 bases between them. In nucleotides, the CDR3 is TGTGCCAGCATGCTCCAGGGGAACTGGGAGACCCAGTACTTC. Its translation is CASMLQGNWETQYF.

The chain links TRBV4-1 to TRBJ1-1; D remains unclear. From germline, CDR1 is MGHRA and CDR2 YSYEKL. V was cut by 0 bases and J by 0 bases, with 14 bases left in between. CDR3 length equals 17 residues. The CDR3 sequence is CASSQEESQIMNTEAFF. CDR3 DNA: TGCGCCAGCAGCCAAGAAGAATCTCAAATTATGAACACTGAAGCTTTCTTT.

The V call is TRBV13, the J call TRBJ1-1, with a weak D call TRBD1 (6 bases). Trimming cost V 5 bases and J 10 bases, with 23 bases left between them. CDR3 length: 15 residues. CDR1 is PRHDT and CDR2 is FYEKMQ in the germline V gene (reference sequence). This CDR3 reads CASSNGGRGWQGAFF. CDR3 DNA sequence: TGTGCCAGCAGCAATGGGGGGCGCGGGTGGCAAGGAGCTTTCTTT.